Below are 20 T cell receptor beta chains sequenced from a single sample in a study of neurological immune-mediated disorders. TCRdb reprocessed the 5' RACE reads with MiXCR, giving one entry per CDR3 protein. Here the sample spans 35,000 to 40,000 distinct CDR3 sequences, roughly 2.5% being singletons. Sequencing input: PBMCs. These receptors came from a man aged 45-65 years with multiple sclerosis.

This clonotype appeared many times. The V and J genes are TRBV20-1 and TRBJ2-7; D is uncertain. The CDR3 totals 13 residues. Between the trimmed V and J ends, which lost 0 bases and 2 bases, there was a span of 8 bases. Germline assignment: CDR1 DFQATT and CDR2 SNEGSKA (reference sequence). In nucleotides, the CDR3 is TGCAGTGCTAGAGATCTCGCTGCCTACGAGCAGTACTTC. This codes for CSARDLAAYEQYF.

On this clonotype itself: Mismatch with germline at one junction end may stem from a read error. The rearrangement uses TRBV14 and TRBJ1-5; a possible D gene is TRBD1 (5 bases). CDR3 length equals 18 residues. The germline V gene has CDR1 SGHDN and CDR2 FVKESK. CDR3 DNA: TGTGCCAGCAGCCATGGCCGGGGGGGAGTAGAGAGCAATCAGCCCCAGAATTTT. Protein sequence: CASSHGRGGVESNQPQNF.

This clonotype has more than one count but fewer than ten. Germline and junction disagree at one end, which may indicate a read error. This chain connects TRBV27 to TRBJ2-1; TRBD1 matches 7 bases. There are 17 residues in the CDR3. Germline CDR1 is MNHEY and CDR2 is SMNVEV (reference sequence). CDR3: CANSFRGWDSTYNEQFF. The CDR3 nucleotides read TGTGCCAACAGTTTCCGGGGCTGGGACAGTACCTACAATGAGCAGTTCTTC.

The sample holds many counts of this clonotype. V and J are TRBV29-1 and TRBJ2-3; D might be TRBD2 (7 bases). V was trimmed by 4 bases and J by 5 bases, leaving 16 bases between them. Germline V lookup: CDR1 SQVTM, CDR2 ANQGSEA. The CDR3 covers 14 residues. CDR3 nucleotide sequence: TGCAGCGTTGTTGAGGGGGGGCAAGGAGATACGCAGTATTTT. The encoded protein is CSVVEGGQGDTQYF.

This clonotype was counted at least ten times. The V gene is TRBV20-1, the J gene TRBJ2-6; weak D call: TRBD1 (6 bases). The CDR3 is 18 amino acids. CDR1 is DFQATT and CDR2 is SNEGSKA in the germline V gene (reference sequence). V lost 2 bases, J lost 0 bases, and 17 bases lay in between. The CDR3 DNA sequence: TGCAGTGCTAGATCTTCCGCAGGGGATGTCTCTGGGGCCAACGTCCTGACTTTC. Translated: CSARSSAGDVSGANVLTF.

This clonotype was recorded at least ten times. The genes are TRBV20-1 and TRBJ2-7; D is possibly TRBD1 (5 bases). The germline gives CDR1 DFQATT, CDR2 SNEGSKA (reference sequence). The CDR3 is 13 amino acids. The V and J ends lost 6 bases and 3 bases respectively, with 15 bases between them. For the CDR3, the DNA is TGCAGTGCCTCCGACAGTCAACTCTACGAGCAGTACTTC. It yields the protein CSASDSQLYEQYF.

This clonotype was recorded at least ten times. The chain links TRBV4-2 to TRBJ2-7, with D perhaps TRBD1 (6 bases). V was shortened by 4 bases and J by 5 bases, with 15 bases between the two germline ends. From germline, CDR1 is LGHNA and CDR2 YNFKEQ. CDR3 size: 14 residues. CDR3 sequence: CASSLTSDSHEQYF. The CDR3 region has the DNA TGTGCCAGCAGCCTGACCTCGGACAGCCACGAGCAGTACTTC.

In this sample, this clonotype turned up many times. This chain joins TRBV15 and TRBJ1-5, with 10 nucleotides matching TRBD1. Germline V CDR1 and CDR2: LNHNV, YYDKDF (reference sequence). V trimming: 0 bases; J trimming: 8 bases; junction bases outside the gene matches: 10. The CDR3 runs 17 residues. The CDR3 nucleotides read TGTGCCACCAGCAGAGAGGCTTCCGGGACAGGGGAAGAGCCCCAGCATTTT. Translation: CATSREASGTGEEPQHF.

This clonotype was counted many times. The rearrangement links TRBV10-3 to TRBJ1-5; D not resolved. V gave up 0 bases and J gave up 5 bases, with 11 bases separating them. The V gene's germline CDR1 is ENHRY and CDR2 SYGVKD. CDR3 length: 15 residues. The CDR3 here is CAISESALGDQPQHF. The CDR3 DNA sequence: TGTGCCATCAGTGAGTCCGCGTTGGGAGATCAGCCCCAGCATTTT.

The sample holds many counts of this clonotype. V is TRBV20-1 and J is TRBJ1-1, with 7 bases aligning to TRBD1. Germline-derived CDR1 and CDR2 are DFQATT and SNEGSKA (reference sequence). V lost 5 bases and J lost 1; bases outside the gene matches: 7. The CDR3 runs to 14 residues. The CDR3 coding sequence is TGCAGTGCTGACCACAGGGGAGGGAACACTGAAGCTTTCTTT. It codes for CSADHRGGNTEAFF.

This clonotype was counted at least ten times. The chain employs TRBV7-8 and TRBJ2-1; D uncertain. Trimming cost V 2 bases and J 0 bases, with 11 bases left between them. The CDR3 covers 16 residues. The germline V gene encodes CDR1 SGHVS and CDR2 FQNEAQ. Written as DNA, the CDR3 is TGTGCCAGCAGCTTATTTGGCCCTAGCTCCTACAATGAGCAGTTCTTC. This gives the protein CASSLFGPSSYNEQFF.

This clonotype was detected only a few times. The chain employs TRBV6-9 and TRBJ1-6; the D gene is possibly TRBD1 (5 bases). The germline gives CDR1 MNHGY, CDR2 SVAAGI. Trimming shortened V by 0 bases and J by 7 bases, and 10 bases separated the two germline ends. The CDR3 spans 15 residues. The CDR3 region is CASSYSTRQNSPLHF. Written as DNA, the CDR3 is TGTGCCAGCAGTTATTCGACCCGACAGAATTCACCCCTCCACTTT.

This clonotype was observed many times. This chain links TRBV7-8 with TRBJ1-4; TRBD1 is a possible D gene (5 bases). Germline CDR1 SGHVS, CDR2 FQNEAQ. CDR3 length: 15 residues. V gave up 3 bases and J gave up 5 bases, with 13 bases separating them. The CDR3 DNA follows: TGTGCCAGCAGCTTGGGGGGGATACGAAATGAAAAACTGTTTTTT. The encoded protein is CASSLGGIRNEKLFF.

The V call is TRBV6-4, the J call TRBJ2-2; no firm D call. Germline V gene data show CDR1 as MRHNA and CDR2 as SNTAGT. The CDR3 contains 13 residues. Trimming stripped 2 bases from V and 3 bases from J, with 4 bases between. CDR3 in DNA: TGTGCCAGCAGTGACGGACACACCGGGGAGCTGTTTTTT. Translation: CASSDGHTGELFF.

This clonotype was seen many times. The chain uses TRBV3-1 and TRBJ2-3, with D unclear. The CDR3 is 12 residues long. CDR1 and CDR2 from the germline V gene are LGHDT and YNNKEL (reference sequence). The V and J ends lost 0 bases and 5 bases respectively, with 3 bases between them. CDR3 DNA: TGTGCCAGCAGCCAAGAAGTAGATACGCAGTATTTT. It is translated as CASSQEVDTQYF.

This clonotype was counted at least ten times. This chain uses TRBV6-6 with TRBJ1-1; no definite D call. Germline V gives CDR1 MNHNY, CDR2 SVGAGI (reference sequence). This CDR3 spans 12 amino acids. The V gene lost 2 bases and the J gene lost 0 bases, with 1 base spanning the gap. CDR3 coding DNA: TGTGCCAGCAGTTACATGAACACTGAAGCTTTCTTT. Its translation is CASSYMNTEAFF.

This clonotype was seen ten or more times. The gene calls are TRBV6-6 and TRBJ1-1; a weak D match, TRBD1 (6 bases). Germline-derived CDR1 and CDR2 are MNHNY and SVGAGI (reference sequence). Trimming left V 10 bases short and J 0 bases short, with 12 bases between. The CDR3 runs 13 residues. The CDR3 DNA reads TGTGCCACGGACAGCCACATGAACACTGAAGCTTTCTTT. Translated, it gives CATDSHMNTEAFF.

This clonotype was seen at least ten times. CDR3 protein: CASSLVEDTQYF. CDR3 bases: TGTGCCAGCAGCTTAGTCGAGGATACGCAGTATTTT. V is TRBV7-9 and J is TRBJ2-3; no firm D call. Germline CDR1 reads SEHNR; CDR2 reads FQNEAQ (reference sequence). The CDR3 sequence is 12 residues long. V shed 1 base and J shed 6 bases, with 5 bases lying between them.

This clonotype was detected ten times or more. The CDR3 DNA is TGTGCCAGCAGCTACGGACAGGGGGCTTTTGACGAGCAGTACTTC. Encoded protein: CASSYGQGAFDEQYF. The chain employs TRBV7-9 and TRBJ2-7; 11 bases align to TRBD1. V dropped 4 bases and J dropped 5; count of bases not matched to a gene: 7. This CDR3 has 15 amino acids. Germline V lookup: CDR1 SEHNR, CDR2 FQNEAQ (reference sequence).

The rearrangement joins TRBV5-1 to TRBJ2-2; D call uncertain. The CDR3 covers 15 residues. With 2 bases removed from V and 2 bases from J, the gap between germline ends came to 10 bases. Germline CDR1 is SGHRS and CDR2 is YFSETQ. DNA of the CDR3: TGCGCCAGCAGCTTACTGGGTTCCAACACCGGGGAGCTGTTTTTT. This encodes CASSLLGSNTGELFF. Drawing the rest from reference TRBV5-1 and TRBJ2-2, the complete variable domain is KAGVTQTPRYLIKTRGQQVTLSCSPISGHRSVSWYQQTPGQGLQFLFEYFSETQRNKGNFPGRFSGRQFSNSRSEMNVSTLELGDSALYLCASSLLGSNTGELFFGEGSRLTVL.